This TCR beta chain is from a study of monozygotic twins with inflammatory bowel disease. Germline assignment: CDR1 SGHTA and CDR2 FQGNSA. The CDR3 is 15 amino acids. Turning to this clonotype: Its antigen is as yet unknown.

The UMIs contained a 6-nucleotide sample barcode. They were added by template switching during cDNA synthesis. Two nested PCRs, approximately 16 and 10 cycles, amplified TCRalpha and TCRbeta cDNA. TCRdb reprocessed the 5' RACE reads and reports one entry per CDR3 protein, with no DNA. The table lists 300,000 to 350,000 distinct CDR3 sequences, with roughly 2% in the top ten. Whole-study findings and limits: The study found lower TCRbeta diversity (inverse Simpson) in IBD patients than in healthy co-twins. It was not supported that a single strong signal or clonotype was associated with IBD.

This chain joins TRBV7-2 and TRBJ2-3; TCRdb outputs TRBD1, but without DNA this stays unchecked. The sequenced material came from blood. The source is a human donor with ulcerative colitis or Crohn's disease, or a healthy co-twin of an affected twin (not recorded which). The chain's CDR3 is CASSLNGADTDTQHF.